This passage covers 29 T cell receptor beta chains from one sample sequenced in a study of blood T cell repertoires in COVID-19. Sequenced by immunoSEQ multiplex PCR; TCRdb stores in-frame clones only, minus some. The sample holds around 88,000 clones, over 75% seen once. The specimen sequenced was peripheral blood. These receptors all come from a woman aged 80 or over with acute or convalescent COVID-19.

This clone has only one observation. This rearrangement joins TRBV19 to TRBJ2-1, with TRBD2 identical over 10 bases. V lost 5 bases and J lost 6; bases outside the gene matches: 4. The CDR3 is 14 residues long. In germline, CDR1 is LNHDA, CDR2 SQIVND (reference sequence). The CDR3 DNA follows: TGTGCCAGTAGTTCTAGCGGGGGAGTCAATGAGCAGTTCTTC. It specifies CASSSSGGVNEQFF.

This clone was recorded only once. This chain joins TRBV28 and TRBJ2-7, with D unclear. The CDR3 loop spans 12 amino acids. V was trimmed by 5 bases and J by 5 bases, leaving 10 bases between them. Germline V gene lookup returns CDR1 MDHEN and CDR2 SYDVKM. This CDR3 is CASSPQADEQYV. CDR3 bases: TGTGCCAGCAGTCCCCAGGCCGACGAGCAGTACGTC.

This chain connects TRBV18 to TRBJ1-6; D gene unclear. Trimming shortened V by 4 bases and J by 0 bases, and 13 bases separated the two germline ends. There are 17 residues in the CDR3. Germline V gives CDR1 KGHSH, CDR2 LQKENI. The CDR3, as DNA: TGTGCCAGCTCACAACCGGGAGGGAGCTCCTATAATTCACCCCTCCACTTT. Protein product: CASSQPGGSSYNSPLHF.

V gene TRBV4-3 combines with J gene TRBJ1-2; 8 bases align to TRBD1. The CDR3 is 17 residues long. Germline CDR1 LGHNA, CDR2 YSLEER. V shed 0 bases and J 0 bases; nucleotides not matched to a gene: 6. CDR3 residues: CASSQDWGTGANYGYTF. CDR3 nucleotide sequence: TGCGCCAGCAGCCAAGATTGGGGGACAGGAGCTAACTATGGCTACACCTTC.

J is TRBJ2-7 and V is TRBV6-5; D may be TRBD1 (6 bases). V shed 5 bases and J shed 3 bases, with 11 bases lying between them. Looked up from germline, CDR1 is MNHEY and CDR2 is SVGAGI. CDR3 size: 13 residues. DNA of the CDR3: TGTGCCAGCAGTCGGACAGTCCTCTACGAGCAGTACGTC. Translating gives CASSRTVLYEQYV.

The rearrangement links TRBV14 to TRBJ1-6; unclear D gene. Germline values: CDR1 SGHDN, CDR2 FVKESK. The CDR3 totals 12 residues. The V end was cut by 4 bases, the J end by 10 bases, with 8 bases between. The CDR3 DNA follows: TGTGCCAGCAGCCTTTCGGGATCACCCCTCCACTTT. It specifies CASSLSGSPLHF.

The chain employs TRBV20-1 and TRBJ2-7, with D possibly being TRBD2 (6 bases). V lost 3 bases, J lost 3 bases, and 18 bases lay in between. The germline V gene encodes CDR1 DFQATT and CDR2 SNEGSKA (reference sequence). The CDR3 is made up of 15 amino acids. CDR3 coding DNA: TGCAGTGCTAGTAACACCGGGGGACTTCTCTACGAGCAGTACGTC. This sequence encodes CSASNTGGLLYEQYV.

The genes are TRBV5-1 and TRBJ2-4; 10 bases line up with TRBD1. The CDR3 covers 16 residues. With V trimmed by 0 bases and J by 6 bases, 6 bases remained unmatched. Germline V gene data show CDR1 as SGHRS and CDR2 as YFSETQ. CDR3 sequence reads: CASSLGTGGGGNIQYF. CDR3 DNA sequence: TGCGCCAGCAGCTTGGGGACAGGGGGAGGCGGAAACATTCAGTACTTC.

The V call is TRBV3-1 (or the pseudogene TRBV3-2), the J call TRBJ1-6; tentative D call: TRBD1 (5 bases). The length of the CDR3 is 17 residues. CDR1 is LGHDT, CDR2 YNNKEL, per germline (reference sequence). V was trimmed by 1 base and J by 14 bases, leaving 24 bases between them. The CDR3 DNA reads as TGTGCCAGCAGCCAAGGAGTGGGCAGGGAAAGGGTCAGCACCCTCCACTTT. Translation: CASSQGVGRERVSTLHF.

The chain is built from TRBV7-9 and TRBJ2-5; D is perhaps TRBD1 (5 bases). This CDR3 region has 11 residues. V lost 4 bases and J lost 7, with 7 bases in between. Looked up from germline, CDR1 is SEHNR and CDR2 is FQNEAQ (reference sequence). The CDR3 here is CASSSRVTQYF. The CDR3 DNA follows: TGTGCCAGCAGCTCCAGGGTGACCCAGTACTTC.

The V gene is TRBV2, the J gene TRBJ2-5, with D possibly being TRBD2 (5 bases). Germline CDR1 SNHLY, CDR2 FYNNEI. The V and J ends lost 3 bases and 5 bases respectively, with 10 bases between them. The CDR3 is made up of 13 amino acids. Here the CDR3 DNA reads TGTGCCAGCAGTGAGTGGCCGGGGGAGACCCAGTACTTC. Its protein is CASSEWPGETQYF.

This sequence joins TRBV29-1 and TRBJ2-3, with TRBD1 as a possible D gene (6 bases). The CDR3 loop spans 13 amino acids. Germline V gene lookup returns CDR1 SQVTM and CDR2 ANQGSEA. Trimming shortened V by 6 bases and J by 3 bases, and 13 bases separated the two germline ends. CDR3 nucleotide sequence: TGCAGCGTGGGCGTAGGGGGTACAGATACGCAGTATTTT. It yields the protein CSVGVGGTDTQYF.

V gene TRBV7-2 combines with J gene TRBJ2-3; the D gene is possibly TRBD1 (6 bases). CDR1 is SGHTA, CDR2 FQGNSA, per germline. The CDR3 runs 15 residues. Trimming shortened V by 3 bases and J by 4 bases, and 14 bases separated the two germline ends. The CDR3 DNA is TGTGCCAGCAGCTTTAATCCGGGACAATCAGATACGCAGTATTTT. Amino acids: CASSFNPGQSDTQYF.

The V and J genes are TRBV7-9 and TRBJ2-3; unclear D gene. Trimming pared 5 bases from V and 2 bases from J, leaving 17 bases between. This CDR3 has 16 residues. Looked up from germline, CDR1 is SEHNR and CDR2 is FQNEAQ (reference sequence). Written as DNA, the CDR3 is TGTGCCAGCAGCCTGAGGCGTGGTACCCCCACAGATACGCAGTATTTT. This gives the protein CASSLRRGTPTDTQYF. Combining the CDR3 with reference TRBV7-9 and TRBJ2-3 gives the whole variable domain DTGVSQNPRHKITKRGQNVTFRCDPISEHNRLYWYRQTLGQGPEFLTYFQNEAQLEKSRLLSDRFSAERPKGSFSTLEIQRTEQGDSAMYLCASSLRRGTPTDTQYFGPGTRLTVL.

The chain joins TRBV3-1 (or the pseudogene TRBV3-2) to TRBJ1-1; 7 bases agree with TRBD1. V lost 4 bases, J lost 11 bases, and 10 bases stayed unmatched. CDR3 size: 13 residues. Germline CDR1 is LGHDT and CDR2 is YNNKEL (reference sequence). CDR3 protein: CASSPGQVPGAFF. The CDR3 DNA sequence: TGTGCCAGCAGCCCTGGACAGGTTCCAGGGGCTTTCTTT.

The J gene is TRBJ2-1, the V gene TRBV25-1, with 8 positions matching TRBD2. From germline, CDR1 is MGHDK and CDR2 SYGVNS. The CDR3 sequence is 14 residues long. V shed 6 bases and J 4 bases; nucleotides not matched to a gene: 5. This chain's CDR3 is CASRGLARYNEQFF. CDR3 in DNA: TGTGCCAGCAGAGGACTAGCTAGATACAATGAGCAGTTCTTC.

This clone has a single count. J is TRBJ1-1 and V is TRBV6-2 or TRBV6-3; D not certain. Germline CDR1 MNHEY, CDR2 SVGEGT. The CDR3 runs 15 residues. The V end lost 2 bases, the J end lost 1 base, and 11 bases lay between the germline ends. The CDR3 DNA reads TGTGCCAGCAGTTACGGAGGTGCGGCGAACACTGAAGCTTTCTTT. Translation gives CASSYGGAANTEAFF.

The gene calls are TRBV6-2 or TRBV6-3 and TRBJ1-2; D is unresolved. The V end lost 6 bases, the J end lost 6 bases, and 17 bases lay between the germline ends. There are 14 residues in the CDR3. Germline lookup yields CDR1 MNHEY and CDR2 SVGEGT. DNA for the CDR3: TGTGCCAGCAGCCTTACTCGGGGAGTTGATGGCTACACCTTC. Encoded protein: CASSLTRGVDGYTF.

J is TRBJ2-2 and V is TRBV3-1 (or the pseudogene TRBV3-2); weak D call: TRBD1 (5 bases). The V gene lost 3 bases and the J gene lost 7 bases, with 15 bases spanning the gap. This CDR3 contains 15 residues. Germline V CDR1 and CDR2: LGHDT, YNNKEL (reference sequence). In DNA, the CDR3 is TGTGCCAGCAGCCAGGACACCAACTTACTCGGGGAGCTGTTTTTT. It specifies CASSQDTNLLGELFF.

This clone was counted only a few times. The chain recombines TRBV5-4 with TRBJ1-6; D call uncertain. Germline CDR1 SGHNT, CDR2 YYREEE (reference sequence). The CDR3 extends over 14 amino acids. Trimming cost V 0 bases and J 8 bases, with 9 bases left between them. CDR3 amino acids: CASSLDGTHSPLHF. As DNA, the CDR3 is TGTGCCAGCAGCTTGGACGGTACCCATTCACCCCTCCACTTT.

The V and J genes are TRBV7-8 and TRBJ1-1; TRBD1 matches 11 bases. CDR1 and CDR2 (germline): SGHVS, FQNEAQ. The CDR3 totals 16 residues. V gave up 2 bases and J gave up 2 bases; unmatched junction bases: 4. CDR3: CASSLRGQGGNTEAFF. CDR3 sequence (DNA): TGTGCCAGCAGCTTAAGGGGACAGGGGGGTAACACTGAAGCTTTCTTT.

The J gene is TRBJ1-1, the V gene TRBV5-4, with 7 bases matching TRBD1. This CDR3 spans 16 amino acids. CDR1 SGHNT and CDR2 YYREEE come from the germline V gene (reference sequence). V was clipped by 1 base and J by 10 bases; unmatched bases: 16. DNA of the CDR3: TGTGCCAGCAGCTTGAGTCAGGGGGGCGCCGAGTTGAGAGCTTTCTTT. It encodes CASSLSQGGAELRAFF.

CDR3 residues: CASSVGEGVTGNTIYF. The CDR3 bases are TGTGCCAGCAGCGTAGGGGAGGGGGTAACTGGAAACACCATATATTTT. The chain is built from TRBV9 and TRBJ1-3; D perhaps matches TRBD1 (6 bases). Per germline, CDR1 SGDLS and CDR2 YYNGEE. Between the trimmed V and J ends, which lost 0 bases and 2 bases, there was a span of 12 bases. This CDR3 contains 16 residues.

The chain joins TRBV5-1 to TRBJ1-1; 11 positions agree with TRBD1. This CDR3 region has 16 residues. V lost 6 bases to trimming and J lost 1 base; unmatched junction nucleotides: 8. From germline, CDR1 is SGHRS and CDR2 YFSETQ. The DNA for the CDR3 is TGCGCCAGCACCTCCGGGACAGGGGGAGCGAACACTGAAGCTTTCTTT. As protein: CASTSGTGGANTEAFF.

The rearrangement joins TRBV30 to TRBJ1-1, with D possibly matching TRBD1 (5 bases). Trimming removed 4 bases at V and 1 base at J, with 10 bases between. Germline CDR1 reads GTSNPN; CDR2 reads SVGIG (reference sequence). This CDR3 has 13 residues. CDR3 region: CAWTTDRNTEAFF. Written as DNA, the CDR3 is TGTGCCTGGACCACTGACAGGAACACTGAAGCTTTCTTT.

This clone has a single count. This chain joins TRBV28 and TRBJ1-2; 10 positions agree with TRBD1. V gave up 4 bases and J gave up 8 bases; unmatched junction bases: 10. The germline V gene has CDR1 MDHEN and CDR2 SYDVKM. The CDR3 is 15 amino acids. The CDR3 DNA sequence: TGTGCCAGCAGTTATGTACCGGGACAGGGGTACGGCTACACCTTC. As protein: CASSYVPGQGYGYTF.

The chain joins TRBV29-1 to TRBJ1-2; possible D gene TRBD1, 6 bases. Germline CDR1 reads SQVTM; CDR2 reads ANQGSEA. Between the trimmed V and J ends, which lost 4 bases and 4 bases, there was a span of 19 bases. The CDR3 is 15 amino acids. CDR3 coding DNA: TGCAGCGTTGGAAGCGGAACCGGGACAAGCTATGGCTACACCTTC. Its translation: CSVGSGTGTSYGYTF.

CDR3 sequence: CASTLRGRSYNSPLHF. In DNA form, the CDR3 reads TGTGCCAGCACTCTTAGGGGGCGCTCCTATAATTCACCCCTCCACTTT. V gene TRBV18 combines with J gene TRBJ1-6; 7 positions match TRBD1. This CDR3 has 16 residues. The germline V gene encodes CDR1 KGHSH and CDR2 LQKENI. Trimming removed 8 bases from V and 0 bases from J; junction bases left unmatched: 7.

J is TRBJ2-3 and V is TRBV7-2, with TRBD2 as a possible D gene (6 bases). The V end lost 2 bases, the J end lost 2 bases, and 14 bases lay between the germline ends. This CDR3 comprises 16 residues. Germline CDR1 is SGHTA and CDR2 is FQGNSA. The CDR3 here is CASSLRLAGYTDTQYF. In DNA form, the CDR3 reads TGTGCCAGCAGCTTAAGGCTTGCGGGATACACAGATACGCAGTATTTT.